A selection of T cell receptor beta chains follows, all from one sample in a study of OX40 agonist ivuxolimab in advanced cancers. The method was immunoSEQ multiplex PCR; TCRdb's version includes in-frame clones alone and lacks a portion of them. The sample consists of some 48,000 clones, roughly 86% of them appearing once. This sample comprised CD4+ or CD8+ T cells sorted from blood, obtained in a trial of the OX40 agonist ivuxolimab. Receptors were obtained from an adult with an advanced solid tumor such as melanoma, head and neck, liver or kidney cancer. Each CDR3 is given with its conserved first and last residue. The order of the fields is J gene, D gene, V gene, clone size, CDR3 DNA, CDR3 protein. The D gene is left open where the match is weak. Size values are once, few and many counts, or a class for expanded clones, and some rows have none.

>TRBJ2-3|TRBD1|TRBV7-9|NA
TGTGCCAGCAGGCTGACAGGGGGAAGCACAGATACGCAGTATTTT
CASRLTGGSTDTQYF
>TRBJ1-2|NA|TRBV30|NA
TGTGCCTGGAGTCTCCCTAATCTGTCCGGCTACACCTTC
CAWSLPNLSGYTF
>TRBJ2-1|NA|TRBV28|NA
TGTGCCAGCACCTCCCTCCGGGGGCCTAACAATGAGCAGTTCTTC
CASTSLRGPNNEQFF
>TRBJ2-3|TRBD2|TRBV4-2|NA
TGTGCCAGCAGCCAACGGGCGGGAGACCTCACAGATACGCAGTATTTT
CASSQRAGDLTDTQYF
>TRBJ2-3|NA|TRBV9|NA
TGTGCCAGCAGCGTAGGAGGGGGGGCCATGGCGCAGTATTTT
CASSVGGGAMAQYF
>TRBJ2-3|NA|TRBV6-4|NA
TGTGCCAGCAATTTAGCGGATACGCAGTATTTT
CASNLADTQYF
>TRBJ2-5|NA|TRBV4-3|NA
TGCGCCAGCAGCTTAGGTGGAGAGCAAGAGACCCAGTACTTC
CASSLGGEQETQYF
>TRBJ2-7|NA|TRBV4-1|NA
TGCGCCAGCAGCCAAGACAGCGAGCAGTACTTC
CASSQDSEQYF
>TRBJ2-1|NA|TRBV7-2|NA
TGTGCCAGCAGCTTGGACCAGAGCTCCTACAATGAGCAGTTCTTC
CASSLDQSSYNEQFF
>TRBJ2-5|TRBD2|TRBV5-4|NA
TGTGCCAGCAGCTTGGCCGCGGGAGAGTGGGAGACCCAGTACTTC
CASSLAAGEWETQYF
>TRBJ1-2|TRBD1|TRBV7-9|NA
TGTGCCAGCAGCCCTCAGGGGGAACGGTATGGCTACACCTTC
CASSPQGERYGYTF
>TRBJ1-5|TRBD1|TRBV7-9|NA
TGTGCCAGCAGCTTAGAACAGGGGCCCTATCAGCCCCAGCATTTT
CASSLEQGPYQPQHF
>TRBJ2-1|TRBD1|TRBV9|few
TGTGCCAGCAGCGTATCGGGACAGGGTTACAATGAGCAGTTCTTC
CASSVSGQGYNEQFF
>TRBJ2-5|NA|TRBV6-5|few
TGTGCCAGCAGTTACGCCCCCCAGGGTCGGGAGACCCAGTACTTC
CASSYAPQGRETQYF
>TRBJ1-5|TRBD1|TRBV10-3|NA
TGTGCCATCGGATCGGACAGGGGAAAGGGTCAGCCCCAGCATTTT
CAIGSDRGKGQPQHF
>TRBJ1-5|NA|TRBV7-9|NA
TGTGCCAGCAGCTTAGGGGAAAGGAGCAATCAGCCCCAGCATTTT
CASSLGERSNQPQHF
>TRBJ2-3|NA|TRBV18|NA
TGTGCCAGCTCACCCCTTCACGGGTCCGGCACAGATACGCAGTATTTT
CASSPLHGSGTDTQYF
>TRBJ1-2|TRBD1|TRBV6-1|NA
TGTGCCAGCAGTGGTGGGACAGCGATCTACTATGGCTACACCTTC
CASSGGTAIYYGYTF
>TRBJ2-3|NA|TRBV7-9|NA
TGTGCCAGCAGCTTAGCGTCGGCCCAGGCAGATACGCAGTATTTT
CASSLASAQADTQYF
>TRBJ2-5|TRBD1|TRBV2|NA
TGTGCCAGCAGGCGCCAAGGGACAGGCCAAGAGACCCAGTACTTC
CASRRQGTGQETQYF
>TRBJ2-1|TRBD2|TRBV7-2|NA
TGTGCCAGCAGCTTAGAAGGGACTAGCGGATACAATGAGCAGTTCTTC
CASSLEGTSGYNEQFF
>TRBJ1-2|TRBD1|TRBV7-2|NA
TGTGCCAGCAGCCCCGGGACAGGGGGCTTCGGCTACACCTTC
CASSPGTGGFGYTF
>TRBJ2-7|TRBD1|TRBV19|NA
TGTGCCAGTAGTATGATATCCGGGACAGGGTCCTACGAGCAGTACTTC
CASSMISGTGSYEQYF
>TRBJ1-5|NA|TRBV27|NA
TGTGCCAGCAGTTCCGGGGGGAGCAATCAGCCCCAGCATTTT
CASSSGGSNQPQHF
>TRBJ2-3|NA|TRBV7-2|NA
TGTGCCAGCAGCTTGCACCAGGATCTTGCGCAGTATTTT
CASSLHQDLAQYF
>TRBJ2-5|TRBD1|TRBV5-1|NA
TGCGCCAGCAGCTTCCAGGGGGCTGGAGAGACCCAGTACTTC
CASSFQGAGETQYF
>TRBJ1-4|NA|TRBV18|NA
TGTGCCAGCTCACCATCCCAGGGCGGGACTGAAAAACTGTTTTTT
CASSPSQGGTEKLFF
>TRBJ1-2|NA|TRBV6-6|NA
TGTGCCAGCAGTTCCTCCGATCGTCACTATGGCTACACCTTC
CASSSSDRHYGYTF
>TRBJ2-3|NA|TRBV7-2|few
TGTGCCAGCAGCTCGAGCGGAGGCACAGATACGCAGTATTTT
CASSSSGGTDTQYF
>TRBJ1-6|TRBD1|TRBV28|NA
TGTGCCAGCAGTTCTACCGACAGGGGGTATAATTCACCCCTCCACTTT
CASSSTDRGYNSPLHF
>TRBJ2-6|NA|TRBV6-1|once
TGTGCCAGCAGACAGGCTGGGGCCAACGTCCTGACTTTC
CASRQAGANVLTF
>TRBJ1-4|TRBD1|TRBV5-1|NA
TGCGCCAGCAGCAGACAGGGGCTTAATGAAAAACTGTTTTTT
CASSRQGLNEKLFF
>TRBJ2-7|NA|TRBV15|NA
TGTGCCACCAGCAGAGTTCAACTGATCTCCTACGAGCAGTACTTC
CATSRVQLISYEQYF
>TRBJ2-3|NA|TRBV9|NA
TGTGCCAGCAGCGTAGTCGGCTACTACACAGATACGCAGTATTTT
CASSVVGYYTDTQYF
>TRBJ2-1|NA|TRBV7-7|NA
TGTGCCAGCAGCTCAGCGGACAATGAGCAGTTCTTC
CASSSADNEQFF
>TRBJ2-3|NA|TRBV5-1|NA
TGCGCCAGCAGCCCGGGGACTCTGGGGACAGATACGCAGTATTTT
CASSPGTLGTDTQYF
>TRBJ2-5|NA|TRBV30|NA
TGTGCCTGGAGTGAGGGGGGTCTGAAAGAGACCCAGTACTTC
CAWSEGGLKETQYF
>TRBJ1-2|NA|TRBV5-4|few
TGTGCCAGCAGCCCGGCGGGGGGGCCCTATGGCTACACCTTC
CASSPAGGPYGYTF
>TRBJ2-7|TRBD2|TRBV5-1|NA
TGCGCCAGCAGCTTGACGGGGGGATATCGCCCCGAGCAGTACTTC
CASSLTGGYRPEQYF
>TRBJ1-5|NA|TRBV6-6|NA
TGTGCCAGCAGTCATGGGACCTCGGGTCAGCCCCAGCATTTT
CASSHGTSGQPQHF
>TRBJ1-6|TRBD1|TRBV7-9|few
TGTGCCAGCAGCTCTCCACAGGGGTCAACGAATTCACCCCTCCACTTT
CASSSPQGSTNSPLHF
>TRBJ1-4|NA|TRBV4-3|NA
TGCGCCAGCAGCCAAGGGGACAACGAAAAACTGTTTTTT
CASSQGDNEKLFF